The following is a TCR beta chain sequence with its context. What it binds is unknown. The data were obtained in a study of T cells in localized non-small cell lung cancer. Study-wide results and limits: Uninvolved adjacent lung showed the highest T cell clonality, exceeding tumor.

Some clones are missing from TCRdb's copy, which holds only in-frame ones; the method was immunoSEQ multiplex PCR. The table lists about 24,000 clones, about nine tenths of them singletons. The CDR3 covers 13 residues. The germline V gene encodes CDR1 SNHLY and CDR2 FYNNEI. Trimming removed 1 base from V and 1 base from J, with 4 bases in between. The gene calls are TRBV2 and TRBJ1-2; D remains ambiguous. The TCR sequence derives from a woman aged 35 to 70 with stage III lung adenocarcinoma. The sample in question was peripheral blood mononuclear cells, obtained before any cancer treatment. CDR3 coding DNA: TGTGCCAGCAGTGAAGAAGGTAACTATGGCTACACCTTC. It translates to CASSEEGNYGYTF.